This T cell receptor (beta chain) originates from a study of blood T cell repertoires in COVID-19. Study-wide background: Some COVID-19 samples were acute and others convalescent; all came from the United States, Italy and Spain. Nucleic acid was either cDNA or gDNA, and it came from T cells, B-cell-depleted T cells, or PBMCs.

In the original analysis: Researchers report that nucleated cell counts were estimated from reference gene primer amplification. The repertoire was sequenced with immunoSEQ multiplex PCR; TCRdb's copy has only in-frame clones and lacks some. For V, J and clone size, that table is used; D and trimming come from the DNA. This sample carries hundreds of thousands of clones, 85% of them seen once, and the ten largest clones take 10% to 15%. V shed 1 base and J shed 4 bases, with 8 bases lying between them. Germline values: CDR1 SGHKS, CDR2 YYEKEE (reference sequence). The CDR3 covers 13 residues. Sequenced sample: peripheral blood. The clonotype comes from a human donor in a cohort sampled during active COVID-19. The genes are TRBV5-5 and TRBJ1-1; D is ambiguous. The DNA of the CDR3 is TGTGCCAGCAGCTTGTCCCTTTTCACTGAAGCTTTCTTT. Amino acids: CASSLSLFTEAFF.